This is a list of T cell receptor beta chains from one sample in a study of blood T cells in healthy people across ages. TCRdb re-analysed the 5' RACE reads in MiXCR, keeping a single row per CDR3 protein. The sample holds hundreds of thousands of distinct CDR3 sequences, more than 45% seen once. Material: blood. All receptors derive from a man aged 30 to 45 in good health. Each CDR3 is given with its conserved first and last residue. Each record gives: V gene, clone size, J gene, D gene, CDR3 DNA, CDR3 protein. D genes are given only for firm matches. Some rows have no size entry. The others give once, few or many, or a class for an expanded clone.

TRBV6-2/TRBV6-3,NA,TRBJ2-6,NA,TGTGCCAGCAACCTCTCTGGGGCCAACGTCCTGACTTTC,CASNLSGANVLTF
TRBV18,NA,TRBJ2-7,NA,TGTGCCAGCTCACTGGACTATAACACCTACGAGCAGTACTTC,CASSLDYNTYEQYF
TRBV6-6,few,TRBJ1-2,TRBD1,TGTGGGATCTCCGGGACAGACTATGGCTACACCTTC,CGISGTDYGYTF
TRBV12-3/TRBV12-4,NA,TRBJ1-1,NA,TGTGCCAGCAGTTTAAGTATAGCCTACACTGAAGCTTTCTTT,CASSLSIAYTEAFF
TRBV29-1,once,TRBJ1-2,NA,TGCAGCGTCGTGTACAGCCCCTATGGCTACACCTTC,CSVVYSPYGYTF
TRBV20-1,NA,TRBJ1-4,NA,TGCAGTGCTGGGCCGGCAGGGATAAATGAAAAACTGTTTTTT,CSAGPAGINEKLFF
TRBV7-2,NA,TRBJ2-3,NA,TGTGCCAGCAGCTTAGTCTGGTCCGATACGCAGTATTTT,CASSLVWSDTQYF
TRBV6-2/TRBV6-3,NA,TRBJ2-7,TRBD1,TGTGCCAGCAGAAGACAGGGGTCCCACGAGCAGTACTTC,CASRRQGSHEQYF
TRBV6-5,NA,TRBJ2-7,NA,TGTGCCAGTCAGGGAAGGACCCTTTACGAGCAGTACTTC,CASQGRTLYEQYF
TRBV5-1,NA,TRBJ2-1,NA,TGCGCCAGCAGCCCGTCTGGGGCAAGCTCCTACAATGAGCAGTTCTTC,CASSPSGASSYNEQFF
TRBV6-2/TRBV6-3,NA,TRBJ1-5,NA,TGTGCCAGCAGTGCCGATGGGGGGGGACAGCCCCAGCATTTT,CASSADGGGQPQHF
TRBV7-2,NA,TRBJ2-7,NA,TGTGCCAGCAGCAAGAACCGAGGTGACGAGCAGTACTTC,CASSKNRGDEQYF
TRBV5-6,NA,TRBJ2-1,TRBD2,TGTGCCAGCAGCCATAGCGGGAGATCCTACAATGAGCAGTTCTTC,CASSHSGRSYNEQFF
TRBV12-3/TRBV12-4,once,TRBJ2-5,TRBD2,TGTGCCAGCACCCAACTGGGACTAGCGGGCGAAGAGACCCAGTACTTC,CASTQLGLAGEETQYF
TRBV20-1,NA,TRBJ2-5,NA,TGCAGTGCTAGATCTCGGACGGGAGAGACCCAGTACTTC,CSARSRTGETQYF
TRBV7-2,many,TRBJ2-3,NA,TGTGCCAGCAGCTATGCAACCCACGGGGAGGCGGCTCCAGATACGCAGTATTTT,CASSYATHGEAAPDTQYF
TRBV3-1,few,TRBJ2-7,TRBD2,TGTGCCAGCAGCCCCAACCGGCCAGGACTAGCTGGCGAGCAGTACTTC,CASSPNRPGLAGEQYF
TRBV12-3/TRBV12-4,NA,TRBJ2-5,NA,TGTGCCAGCTTAAGGGGGGCGCCCCAAGAGACCCAGTACTTC,CASLRGAPQETQYF
TRBV7-2,NA,TRBJ2-5,NA,TGTGCCAGCAGCTTAGTTTGGGGCTACAAAGAGACCCAGTACTTC,CASSLVWGYKETQYF
TRBV6-1,few,TRBJ2-6,NA,TGTGCCAGCAGTTATTCCTACTCTGGGGCCAACGTCCTGACTTTC,CASSYSYSGANVLTF
TRBV28,NA,TRBJ2-7,TRBD2,TGTGTCAGCATCCCACAAAGGGCGGGAGGGCGCTACGAGCAGTACTTC,CVSIPQRAGGRYEQYF